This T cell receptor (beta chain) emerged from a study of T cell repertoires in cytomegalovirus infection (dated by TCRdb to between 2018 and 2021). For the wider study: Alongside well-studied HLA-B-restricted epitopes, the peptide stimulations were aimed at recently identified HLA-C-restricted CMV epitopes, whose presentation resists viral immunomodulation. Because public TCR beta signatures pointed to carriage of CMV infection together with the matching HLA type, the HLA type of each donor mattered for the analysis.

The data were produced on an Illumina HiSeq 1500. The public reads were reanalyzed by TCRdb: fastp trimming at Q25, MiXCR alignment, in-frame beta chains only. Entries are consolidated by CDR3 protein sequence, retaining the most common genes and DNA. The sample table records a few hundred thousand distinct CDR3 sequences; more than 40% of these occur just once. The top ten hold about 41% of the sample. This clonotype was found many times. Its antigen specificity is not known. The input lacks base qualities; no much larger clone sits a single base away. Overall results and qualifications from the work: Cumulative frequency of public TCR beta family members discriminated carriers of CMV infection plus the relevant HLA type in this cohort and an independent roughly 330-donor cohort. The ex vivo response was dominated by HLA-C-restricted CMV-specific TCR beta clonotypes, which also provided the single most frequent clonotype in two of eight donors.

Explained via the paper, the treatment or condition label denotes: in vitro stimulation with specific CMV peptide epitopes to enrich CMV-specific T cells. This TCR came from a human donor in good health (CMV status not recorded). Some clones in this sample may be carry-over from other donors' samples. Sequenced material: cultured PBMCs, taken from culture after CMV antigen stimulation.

The CDR3 corresponds to CASSAELAGGPNEQFF. The nucleotide sequence reads as follows: TGTGCCAGCAGCGCAGAGCTAGCGGGGGGGCCCAATGAGCAGTTCTTC. The sequence links TRBV7-8 to TRBJ2-1; TRBD2 agrees with 12 junctional bases. Clipping removes 5 bases from V and 6 bases from J, with 8 as the unmatched junction base count. From the cysteine up to the phenylalanine, the CDR3 has a length of 16 residues. This entry keeps only the CDR3 DNA: 48 bases, framed from base 1. Per the germline V gene, SGHVS is the CDR1 and FQNEAQ is the CDR2.